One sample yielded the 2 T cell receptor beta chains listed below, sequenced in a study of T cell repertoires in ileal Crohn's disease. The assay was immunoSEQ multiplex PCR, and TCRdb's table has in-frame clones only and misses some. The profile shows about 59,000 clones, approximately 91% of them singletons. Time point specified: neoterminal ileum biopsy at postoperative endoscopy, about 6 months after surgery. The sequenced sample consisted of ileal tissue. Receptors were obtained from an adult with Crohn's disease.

This CDR3 is CASSVSAVSGNTIYF. The CDR3 nucleotides are TGTGCCAGCAGCGTATCCGCAGTCTCTGGAAACACCATATATTTT. The chain is built from TRBV9 and TRBJ1-3; the D is unclear. This CDR3 has 15 amino acids. Germline CDR1 reads SGDLS; CDR2 reads YYNGEE. With 1 base removed from V and 0 bases from J, the gap between germline ends came to 8 bases.

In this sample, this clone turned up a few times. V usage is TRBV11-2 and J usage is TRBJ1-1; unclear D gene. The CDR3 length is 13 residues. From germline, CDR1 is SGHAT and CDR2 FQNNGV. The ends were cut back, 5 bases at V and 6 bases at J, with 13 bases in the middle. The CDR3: CASSDDVGAEAFF. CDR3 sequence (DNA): TGTGCCAGCAGCGATGACGTCGGGGCTGAAGCTTTCTTT. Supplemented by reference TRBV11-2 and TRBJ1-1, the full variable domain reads EAGVAQSPRYKIIEKRQSVAFWCNPISGHATLYWYQQILGQGPKLLIQFQNNGVVDDSQLPKDRFSAERLKGVDSTLKIQPAKLEDSAVYLCASSDDVGAEAFFGQGTRLTVV.